This entry lists 5 T cell receptor beta chains sequenced from one sample in a study of blood T cell repertoires in COVID-19. Clones were sequenced by immunoSEQ multiplex PCR, and TCRdb holds only the in-frame ones, with some missing. The sample includes around 260,000 clones, 80% to 90% of them seen just once. Material for sequencing was peripheral blood. These receptor sequences come from a woman in her 50s who had recovered from COVID-19.

The sample holds a few counts of this clone. The chain links TRBV14 to TRBJ2-1; possible D gene TRBD2, 5 bases. CDR1 and CDR2 (germline): SGHDN, FVKESK. V lost 1 base, J lost 2 bases, and 9 bases lay in between. This CDR3 comprises 15 residues. CDR3: CASSQVGRTYNEQFF. Here the CDR3 DNA reads TGTGCCAGCAGCCAAGTGGGGAGAACCTACAATGAGCAGTTCTTC.

V gene TRBV6-2 or TRBV6-3 combines with J gene TRBJ1-6; D might be TRBD1 (5 bases). This CDR3 has 17 residues. Germline V lookup: CDR1 MNHEY, CDR2 SVGEGT. V was shortened by 6 bases and J by 5 bases, with 20 bases between the two germline ends. The CDR3 loop reads CASSPTTGGRNNSPLHF. In nucleotides, the CDR3 is TGTGCCAGCAGCCCGACGACCGGGGGAAGGAATAATTCACCCCTCCACTTT.

This chain connects TRBV4-3 to TRBJ1-5, with D perhaps TRBD1 (5 bases). V was trimmed by 3 bases and J by 2 bases, leaving 8 bases between them. Germline V lookup: CDR1 LGHNA, CDR2 YSLEER. The CDR3 sequence is 14 residues long. CDR3 nucleotides: TGCGCCAGCAGCCAGGGCAGGGGCAATCAGCCCCAGCATTTT. Its protein product is CASSQGRGNQPQHF.

CDR3 bases: TGTGCCATCAGTGACCCCGGGACTAGCCCCCTCTACGAGCAGTACTTC. It yields the protein CAISDPGTSPLYEQYF. The chain recombines TRBV10-3 with TRBJ2-7; 9 bases align to TRBD2. The trim removed 3 bases at V and 3 bases at J, leaving 9 bases unmatched. This CDR3 is built from 16 residues. Germline loops: CDR1 ENHRY, CDR2 SYGVKD.

CDR3 coding DNA: TGTGCCAGCAGTCCACGGACAGGGGGTGGTGGCTACACCTTC. It is translated as CASSPRTGGGGYTF. The chain links TRBV27 to TRBJ1-2; 10 bases map to TRBD1. Looked up from germline, CDR1 is MNHEY and CDR2 is SMNVEV (reference sequence). The CDR3 is made up of 14 amino acids. The V gene end was trimmed by 5 bases and the J gene end by 7 bases; junction bases not matched to a gene: 7.